This entry concerns a single T cell receptor beta chain. Its antigen is undetermined. Using immunoSEQ multiplex PCR, the repertoire was profiled, and TCRdb retains in-frame clones only, with some absent. The sample lists about 330,000 clones, 75% to 90% occurring once. Donors came from a validation cohort of about 120 subjects, distinct from the first 666-subject cohort. The CDR3 runs to 17 residues. V lost 6 bases, J lost 1 base, and 7 bases stayed unmatched. Germline assignment: CDR1 MNHEY and CDR2 SMNVEV (reference sequence). This entry comes from a study of cytomegalovirus exposure and HLA in healthy donors. Whole-study results and caveats: Accounts indicate the classifier identified cytomegalovirus status with strong specificity and sensitivity. Most TCR sequences were seen very rarely across donors, but some public TCRs occurred in many. In vitro, a few CMV-associated chains proved specific for CMV antigens.

The TCR originated in a woman under 40 in good health and CMV-seropositive. Sequenced input: PBMCs. This chain uses TRBV27 with TRBJ1-6, with 9 bases lining up with TRBD1. In DNA, the CDR3 is TGTGCCAGCAGCGTAACAGGGGGCAGGTCCTATAATTCACCCCTCCACTTT. Translation gives CASSVTGGRSYNSPLHF.